The 20 T cell receptor beta chains given below trace back to one sample, sequenced in a study of blood T cell repertoires in COVID-19. Clones were sequenced by immunoSEQ multiplex PCR, and TCRdb holds only the in-frame ones, with some missing. This sample has 210,000 or so clones, with 75% to 85% found just once. Sequencing was performed on PBMCs or T cells enriched from blood (not recorded which). The receptors were gathered from a man aged 25 to 45 with acute COVID-19.

The V gene is TRBV4-1, the J gene TRBJ2-4; D is perhaps TRBD1 (6 bases). Germline values: CDR1 MGHRA, CDR2 YSYEKL. Deletions cut 3 bases from V and 8 bases from J, with 14 bases between. The CDR3 is 14 amino acids. CDR3 amino acids: CASSQQQGWDIQYF. CDR3 nucleotides: TGCGCCAGCAGCCAGCAACAGGGTTGGGACATTCAGTACTTC.

The sample holds a few counts of this clone. J is TRBJ1-2 and V is TRBV14, with D perhaps matching TRBD1 (6 bases). Between the trimmed V and J ends, which lost 4 bases and 2 bases, there was a span of 8 bases. Germline V CDR1 and CDR2: SGHDN, FVKESK. This CDR3 has 13 amino acids. The CDR3 sequence is CASSRDNNYGYTF. CDR3 sequence (DNA): TGTGCCAGCAGCCGGGACAACAACTATGGCTACACCTTC.

For this clone: The same CDR3 can be traced to other DNA sequences in this sample. This chain links TRBV5-1 with TRBJ1-2, with a possible D match to TRBD1 (6 bases). CDR1 and CDR2 from the germline V gene are SGHRS and YFSETQ. This CDR3 comprises 14 residues. Trimming pared 0 bases from V and 5 bases from J, leaving 11 bases between. CDR3: CASSLGQGHYGYTF. The CDR3 region has the DNA TGCGCCAGCAGCTTGGGGCAGGGACATTATGGCTACACCTTC. The whole variable domain, remainder taken from reference TRBV5-1 and TRBJ1-2, is KAGVTQTPRYLIKTRGQQVTLSCSPISGHRSVSWYQQTPGQGLQFLFEYFSETQRNKGNFPGRFSGRQFSNSRSEMNVSTLELGDSALYLCASSLGQGHYGYTFGSGTRLTVV.

This clone was counted a few times. J is TRBJ1-5 and V is TRBV27, with TRBD1 matching 9 bases. This CDR3 region has 17 residues. The V gene end was trimmed by 6 bases and the J gene end by 1 base; junction bases not matched to a gene: 10. The germline V gene has CDR1 MNHEY and CDR2 SMNVEV (reference sequence). CDR3 DNA sequence: TGTGCCAGCAGGCCGGGACAGGGACTCTACAGCAATCAGCCCCAGCATTTT. Protein product: CASRPGQGLYSNQPQHF.

The chain carries TRBV18 and TRBJ2-1; a possible D gene is TRBD2 (7 bases). CDR3 size: 14 residues. The V gene's germline CDR1 is KGHSH and CDR2 LQKENI. The germline V and J ends were trimmed by 4 bases and 4 bases, with 11 bases remaining between them. CDR3 sequence (DNA): TGTGCCAGCTCACGGGCGGGGGCGTACAATGAGCAGTTCTTC. This gives the protein CASSRAGAYNEQFF. Based on the CDR3 plus reference TRBV18 and TRBJ2-1, the full variable domain is NAGVMQNPRHLVRRRGQEARLRCSPMKGHSHVYWYRQLPEEGLKFMVYLQKENIIDESGMPKERFSAEFPKEGPSILRIQQVVRGDSAAYFCASSRAGAYNEQFFGPGTRLTVL.

The sample holds a few counts of this clone. V is TRBV5-1 and J is TRBJ1-5; D gene unclear. The CDR3 length is 15 residues. Trimming cost V 0 bases and J 3 bases, with 10 bases left between them. CDR1 and CDR2 from the germline V gene are SGHRS and YFSETQ. The CDR3 nucleotides are TGCGCCAGCAGCTTGGATCCGGGGAACAATCAGCCCCAGCATTTT. Protein: CASSLDPGNNQPQHF.

The gene calls are TRBV12-5 and TRBJ2-7, with TRBD1 matching 9 bases. The CDR3 has 14 amino acids. The germline V gene encodes CDR1 LGHNT and CDR2 FRNRAP. Trimming removed 5 bases from V and 2 bases from J; junction bases left unmatched: 4. The CDR3 loop reads CASGPWDRAYEQYF. The CDR3 nucleotides are TGTGCTAGTGGTCCCTGGGACAGGGCCTACGAGCAGTACTTC.

The V call is TRBV3-1 (or the pseudogene TRBV3-2), the J call TRBJ2-5; 9 bases map to TRBD2. The germline CDR1 and CDR2 sequences are LGHDT and YNNKEL (reference sequence). The CDR3 runs to 14 residues. Unmatched junction bases numbered 4, after V lost 3 bases and J lost 5 bases. The DNA of the CDR3 is TGTGCCAGCAGCCAGCGGGGGGGCCACGAGACCCAGTACTTC. Protein: CASSQRGGHETQYF.

The rearrangement links TRBV9 to TRBJ2-5, with D maybe TRBD2 (5 bases). The germline V and J ends were trimmed by 4 bases and 7 bases, with 14 bases remaining between them. The V gene's germline CDR1 is SGDLS and CDR2 YYNGEE. The CDR3 is 13 amino acids. The DNA for the CDR3 is TGTGCCAGCAGCTTGGACTCTCCGGGGACCCAGTACTTC. It is translated as CASSLDSPGTQYF.

This rearrangement joins TRBV2 to TRBJ1-1, with 7 bases identical to TRBD1. V shed 7 bases and J 9 bases; nucleotides not matched to a gene: 11. The CDR3 contains 13 residues. The germline CDR1 and CDR2 sequences are SNHLY and FYNNEI. The CDR3 protein is CASTRTGGLKAFF. CDR3 nucleotide sequence: TGTGCCAGCACGCGGACAGGCGGTCTTAAAGCTTTCTTT.

The chain links TRBV18 to TRBJ1-2; 10 bases fit TRBD1. With 5 bases clipped from V and 5 bases from J, the junction kept 5 bases outside the gene matches. The CDR3 is 14 amino acids. Looked up from germline, CDR1 is KGHSH and CDR2 is LQKENI. The CDR3 region has the DNA TGTGCCAGCTCAATGGGACAGGGGCTTTATGGCTACACCTTC. Its translation is CASSMGQGLYGYTF.

V usage is TRBV19 and J usage is TRBJ1-2, with D possibly being TRBD1 (6 bases). Trimming left V 3 bases short and J 4 bases short, with 9 bases between. Germline V gene sequence: CDR1 LNHDA, CDR2 SQIVND (reference sequence). The CDR3 has 13 residues. The CDR3: CASSIGQIYGYTF. In DNA form, the CDR3 reads TGTGCCAGTAGTATCGGACAGATCTATGGCTACACCTTC.

V usage is TRBV28 and J usage is TRBJ1-5; 7 bases fit TRBD1. V dropped 5 bases and J dropped 3; count of bases not matched to a gene: 1. CDR3 length equals 13 residues. The germline gives CDR1 MDHEN, CDR2 SYDVKM. The DNA for the CDR3 is TGTGCCAGCAGTGGGACAGTCAATCAGCCCCAGCATTTT. This sequence encodes CASSGTVNQPQHF.

V gene TRBV10-3 combines with J gene TRBJ1-2, with TRBD1 matching over 10 bases. V lost 0 bases to trimming and J lost 4 bases; unmatched junction nucleotides: 5. The CDR3 length is 16 residues. Per the germline V gene, CDR1 is ENHRY and CDR2 is SYGVKD. The CDR3 is CAISESTGGRIYGYTF. CDR3 coding DNA: TGTGCCATCAGTGAGTCGACAGGGGGCAGAATCTATGGCTACACCTTC.

The rearrangement joins TRBV5-1 to TRBJ1-1; TRBD1 is a possible D gene (5 bases). CDR1 is SGHRS and CDR2 is YFSETQ in the germline V gene. This CDR3 is 15 amino acids long. V was pared by 5 bases and J by 5 bases, with 19 bases between. The CDR3 sequence: CASRHRGGGETEAFF. As DNA, the CDR3 is TGCGCCAGCAGACACCGGGGAGGAGGGGAGACTGAAGCTTTCTTT.

This clone occurred once. The chain has TRBV30 and TRBJ2-3, with D possibly being TRBD1 (6 bases). The germline V and J ends were trimmed by 0 bases and 0 bases, with 13 bases remaining between them. The CDR3 is made up of 16 amino acids. Germline V gene sequence: CDR1 GTSNPN, CDR2 SVGIG (reference sequence). The CDR3 coding sequence is TGTGCCTGGAGTGTAAGGGGGTTCTCTAGCACAGATACGCAGTATTTT. Translation gives CAWSVRGFSSTDTQYF.

The V gene is TRBV5-1, the J gene TRBJ2-7; 7 nucleotides agree with TRBD1. Trimming removed 7 bases from V and 4 bases from J; junction bases left unmatched: 5. This CDR3 contains 12 residues. Germline V gene data show CDR1 as SGHRS and CDR2 as YFSETQ. CDR3 in amino acids: CASQGDPYEQYF. The DNA for the CDR3 is TGCGCCAGCCAGGGGGACCCATACGAGCAGTACTTC.

A single count supports this clone. V is TRBV3-1 (or the pseudogene TRBV3-2) and J is TRBJ1-5; 9 bases match TRBD1. The J segment lost 6 bases and the V segment lost 5 bases, leaving 20 bases of the junction unmatched. The CDR3 is made up of 19 amino acids. Germline V CDR1 and CDR2: LGHDT, YNNKEL (reference sequence). The CDR3 nucleotides are TGTGCCAGCAGCTGGCAAAGGGGACAGGGAAGAGGTGAAGGTCAGCCCCAGCATTTT. Translation: CASSWQRGQGRGEGQPQHF.

The rearrangement uses TRBV10-3 and TRBJ2-1; no definite D call. The CDR3 runs 14 residues. The germline CDR1 and CDR2 sequences are ENHRY and SYGVKD. The CDR3, as DNA: TGTGCTTCATTGCGGCGGCTCCAAGAATATGAGCAGTTCTTC. Protein sequence: CASLRRLQEYEQFF.

The genes are TRBV6-4 and TRBJ2-2; D is uncertain. The CDR3 length is 14 residues. CDR1 and CDR2 from the germline V gene are MRHNA and SNTAGT. Trimming removed 9 bases at V and 0 bases at J, with 11 bases between. Written as DNA, the CDR3 is TGTGCCAGTCGAAAAGACACGAACACCGGGGAGCTGTTTTTT. Protein sequence: CASRKDTNTGELFF.